This T cell receptor (beta chain) was captured in a study of early T cells in non-severe SARS-CoV-2 infection. Study conclusions and caveats: Private and CD4 specificities were missed by VDJdb matching, skewed to anti-spike CD8.

TCRdb fed the 5' RACE reads into MiXCR, producing one record per CDR3 protein. Of 100,000 to 130,000 distinct CDR3 sequences listed, over 8.5% are singletons. V lost 3 bases, J lost 6 bases, and 14 bases lay in between. Looked up from germline, CDR1 is MDHEN and CDR2 is SYDVKM. The CDR3 has 14 amino acids. This clonotype was observed many times. No antigen is known for it. The chain joins TRBV28 to TRBJ2-5; the D is unclear. The receptor was isolated from an adult who was a healthcare worker with PCR-confirmed SARS-CoV-2 infection or an uninfected control (not recorded which). Material: whole blood. Here the CDR3 DNA reads TGTGCCAGCAGTTTTGGGGTAGGGTATCAGACCCAGTACTTC. It encodes CASSFGVGYQTQYF. The complete variable domain, with remaining parts taken from reference TRBV28 and TRBJ2-5, reads DVKVTQSSRYLVKRTGEKVFLECVQDMDHENMFWYRQDPGLGLRLIYFSYDVKMKEKGDIPEGYSVSREKKERFSLILESASTNQTSMYLCASSFGVGYQTQYFGPGTRLLVL.